A single sample is the source of the 12 T cell receptor beta chains below, sequenced in a study of blood T cell repertoires in COVID-19. Assay used: immunoSEQ multiplex PCR; TCRdb lists only in-frame clones, some missing. This repertoire shows 70,000 or so clones, 60% to 80% found once; its top ten account for more than 15%. The sequencing sample was made of peripheral blood. The receptors shown here come from a man in his 60s with acute or convalescent COVID-19.

The CDR3 DNA is TGTGCCAGCAGCTTAGGTTTATCCGGGGGGGCGGTTGAGCAGTTCTTC. As protein: CASSLGLSGGAVEQFF. The rearrangement links TRBV7-9 to TRBJ2-1; 8 nucleotides match TRBD2. Germline assignment: CDR1 SEHNR and CDR2 FQNEAQ (reference sequence). The trim removed 1 base at V and 9 bases at J, leaving 11 bases unmatched. This CDR3 comprises 16 residues. Together with reference TRBV7-9 and TRBJ2-1, the CDR3 gives the full variable domain: DTGVSQNPRHKITKRGQNVTFRCDPISEHNRLYWYRQTLGQGPEFLTYFQNEAQLEKSRLLSDRFSAERPKGSFSTLEIQRTEQGDSAMYLCASSLGLSGGAVEQFFGPGTRLTVL.

V gene TRBV6-1 combines with J gene TRBJ2-2; 7 nucleotides align to TRBD1. The junction had 3 bases not matched to a gene; V was cut back by 2 bases and J by 0 bases. Germline V lookup: CDR1 MNHNS, CDR2 SASEGT. The CDR3 is 16 residues long. The CDR3 DNA sequence: TGTGCCAGCAGTGAAAAGGGGGCGGCGAACACCGGGGAGCTGTTTTTT. Translating it yields CASSEKGAANTGELFF.

This clone was counted only a few times. The chain employs TRBV11-2 and TRBJ1-5; unclear D gene. Between the trimmed V and J ends, which lost 5 bases and 4 bases, there was a span of 18 bases. Germline V gives CDR1 SGHAT, CDR2 FQNNGV. The CDR3 extends over 16 amino acids. CDR3 sequence reads: CASSPRQVVGNQPQHF. As DNA, the CDR3 is TGTGCCAGCAGCCCCCGTCAGGTCGTTGGGAATCAGCCCCAGCATTTT.

The CDR3 DNA reads as TGTGCCAGCAGGATCGACAGGTGGGGTGAAGCTTTCTTT. This codes for CASRIDRWGEAFF. The chain carries TRBV6-5 and TRBJ1-1; D might be TRBD1 (6 bases). This CDR3 comprises 13 residues. V lost 6 bases to trimming and J lost 7 bases, with 15 bases between them. Germline V CDR1 and CDR2: MNHEY, SVGAGI.

This sequence joins TRBV21-1 and TRBJ1-4. TRBV21-1 is described as a pseudogene. This CDR3 contains 12 residues. The CDR3 DNA sequence: TGTGCCAGCAGCAAAGCTATGGAAAAACTGTTTTTT. Translated, it gives CASSKAMEKLFF.

The V gene is TRBV5-1, the J gene TRBJ1-4, with 8 positions matching TRBD1. The CDR3 has 16 residues. The junction had 5 bases not matched to a gene; V was cut back by 3 bases and J by 1 base. CDR1 and CDR2 from the germline V gene are SGHRS and YFSETQ. The CDR3 DNA reads TGCGCCAGCAGCTCCGGGACAGGAGAAACTAATGAAAAACTGTTTTTT. Residues: CASSSGTGETNEKLFF.

This clone was seen a few times. The rearrangement joins TRBV5-4 to TRBJ1-6; 7 bases line up with TRBD1. The V gene end was trimmed by 2 bases and the J gene end by 15 bases; junction bases not matched to a gene: 5. Germline CDR1 and CDR2: SGHNT and YYREEE (reference sequence). The CDR3 runs to 12 residues. CDR3 region: CASSFSGGSLHF. DNA of the CDR3: TGTGCCAGCAGCTTCTCAGGGGGAAGCCTCCACTTT.

This chain uses TRBV5-8 with TRBJ1-2; D is possibly TRBD1 (5 bases). The CDR3 has 15 residues. Trimming pared 3 bases from V and 2 bases from J, leaving 14 bases between. CDR1 is SGHTS and CDR2 is YDEGEE in the germline V gene. This CDR3 reads CASSSWGDINYGYTF. The CDR3 DNA sequence: TGTGCCAGCAGCTCATGGGGCGACATCAACTATGGCTACACCTTC.

This clone was picked up a small number of times. The chain recombines TRBV5-6 with TRBJ2-5, with D hard to call. The CDR3 extends over 13 amino acids. With 7 bases removed from V and 5 bases from J, the gap between germline ends came to 15 bases. CDR1 is SGHDT, CDR2 YYEEEE, per germline. CDR3 sequence reads: CASGFPGWETQYF. DNA for the CDR3: TGTGCCAGCGGATTCCCCGGGTGGGAGACCCAGTACTTC.

The chain links TRBV3-1 (or the pseudogene TRBV3-2) to TRBJ2-1; D is possibly TRBD2 (6 bases). Germline CDR1 reads LGHDT; CDR2 reads YNNKEL (reference sequence). V was shortened by 1 base and J by 11 bases, with 9 bases between the two germline ends. CDR3 length equals 12 residues. Here the CDR3 DNA reads TGTGCCAGCAGCCAAGCGGGACTTCAGCAGTTCTTC. Translation: CASSQAGLQQFF.

The chain carries TRBV2 and TRBJ1-1, with a possible D match to TRBD1 (6 bases). Trimming took 5 bases from V and 7 from J, leaving 11 bases between them. The CDR3 contains 12 residues. From germline, CDR1 is SNHLY and CDR2 FYNNEI. This CDR3 reads CASSLQGGEAFF. CDR3 sequence (DNA): TGTGCCAGCAGTCTACAGGGCGGTGAAGCTTTCTTT.

V is TRBV20-1 and J is TRBJ2-3, with 10 nucleotides matching TRBD2. Per germline, CDR1 DFQATT and CDR2 SNEGSKA (reference sequence). V was clipped by 3 bases and J by 2 bases; unmatched bases: 14. This CDR3 spans 18 amino acids. DNA of the CDR3: TGCAGTGCTAGTGTAGTCCAGCGGGGGGGTCGGGTCACAGATACGCAGTATTTT. This translates into CSASVVQRGGRVTDTQYF.